The T cell receptor beta chain under discussion was sequenced for a study of cytomegalovirus exposure and HLA in healthy donors. At the level of the study: Unique TCR beta sequences numbering approximately 120 million came from some 200 million T cells in an earlier analysis. Study-wide results and limits: A later analysis appeared to link common viral pathogens to several of the most significant clusters. Altogether, 150 or so TCR beta chains were recorded as cytomegalovirus-associated. By a later analysis, the bulk of CMV-associated TCR beta chains appeared HLA-restricted.

With respect to this clone: What it binds is unknown.

Use of 60 Vbeta and 13 Jbeta primers characterized the PCR. The data were produced by immunoSEQ multiplex PCR, yet TCRdb's version contains in-frame clones alone and is incomplete. The sample consists of more than 90,000 clones, approximately 77% of them appearing once. Germline V gene data show CDR1 as SGHTA and CDR2 as FQGNSA. The CDR3 is 13 residues long. V was cut by 2 bases and J by 8 bases, with 12 bases left in between. The sequence was collected from a man between 45 and 60 years old in good health and CMV-seropositive. The specimen was PBMCs. V and J are TRBV7-2 and TRBJ1-1, with D perhaps TRBD1 (6 bases). Written as DNA, the CDR3 is TGTGCCAGCAGCTTAAGGGACATAACCGAAGCTTTCTTT. It encodes CASSLRDITEAFF. Together with reference TRBV7-2 and TRBJ1-1, the CDR3 gives the full variable domain: GAGVSQSPSNKVTEKGKDVELRCDPISGHTALYWYRQSLGQGLEFLIYFQGNSAPDKSGLPSDRFSAERTGGSVSTLTIQRTQQEDSAVYLCASSLRDITEAFFGQGTRLTVV.